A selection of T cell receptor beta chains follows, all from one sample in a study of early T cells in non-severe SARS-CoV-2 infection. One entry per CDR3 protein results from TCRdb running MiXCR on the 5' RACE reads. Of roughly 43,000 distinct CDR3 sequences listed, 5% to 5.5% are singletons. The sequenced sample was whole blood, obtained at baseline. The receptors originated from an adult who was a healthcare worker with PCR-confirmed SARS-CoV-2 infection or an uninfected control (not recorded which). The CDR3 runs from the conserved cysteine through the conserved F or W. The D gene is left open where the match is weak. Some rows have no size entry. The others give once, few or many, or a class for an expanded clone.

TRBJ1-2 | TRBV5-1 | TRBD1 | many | CASSYGTGGNYGYTF | TGCGCCAGCAGCTACGGGACAGGGGGCAACTATGGCTACACCTTC
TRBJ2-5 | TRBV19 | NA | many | CASWNGGSETQYF | TGTGCCAGTTGGAATGGGGGGTCGGAGACCCAGTACTTC
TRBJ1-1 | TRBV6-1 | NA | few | CASSESTGQGLNTEAFF | TGTGCCAGCAGTGAATCGACTGGGCAGGGGCTGAACACTGAAGCTTTCTTT
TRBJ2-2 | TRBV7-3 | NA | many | CARGAGNTLFF | TGTGCCAGGGGTGCGGGGAATACGCTGTTTTTT
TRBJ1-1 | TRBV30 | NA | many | CAWGRILGIPEAFF | TGTGCCTGGGGGAGGATACTGGGCATTCCTGAAGCTTTCTTT
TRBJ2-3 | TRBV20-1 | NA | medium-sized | CSWTGSNTDSTDTQYF | TGCAGCTGGACCGGTTCCAACACCGATTCCACAGATACGCAGTATTTT
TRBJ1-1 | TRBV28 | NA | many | CASRDGGKNTEAFF | TGTGCCAGCAGGGACGGAGGGAAGAACACTGAAGCTTTCTTT
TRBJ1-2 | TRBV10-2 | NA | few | CASRDGDYGYTF | TGCGCCAGCAGGGACGGTGACTATGGCTACACCTTC
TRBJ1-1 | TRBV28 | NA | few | CASSSTEAFF | TGTGCCAGCTCGAGCACTGAAGCTTTCTTT
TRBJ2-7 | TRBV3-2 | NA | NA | CASSQVAGESYEQYF | TGTGCCAGCAGCCAAGTGGCGGGAGAGTCCTACGAGCAGTACTTC
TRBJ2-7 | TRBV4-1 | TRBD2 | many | CASSQGLAGAYEQYF | TGCGCCAGCAGCCAAGGGCTAGCGGGAGCGTACGAGCAGTACTTC
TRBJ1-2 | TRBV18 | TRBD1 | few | CASSPGGQGGYGYTF | TGTGCCAGCTCACCTGGAGGACAGGGAGGCTATGGCTACACCTTC
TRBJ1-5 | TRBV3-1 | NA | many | CASSQDRQGGQPQHF | TGTGCCAGCAGCCAAGATAGGCAGGGCGGTCAGCCCCAGCATTTT
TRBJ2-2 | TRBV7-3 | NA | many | CASRRGGSGSSAGELFF | TGTGCCAGCAGAAGGGGTGGTTCCGGGAGTAGCGCCGGGGAGCTGTTTTTT
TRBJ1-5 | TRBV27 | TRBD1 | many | CASSPRATGGFQPQHF | TGTGCCAGCAGTCCGCGGGCGACAGGGGGCTTCCAGCCCCAGCATTTT
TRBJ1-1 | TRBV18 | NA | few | CASSRKTSTEAFF | TGTGCCAGCTCCCGCAAGACCTCGACTGAAGCTTTCTTT
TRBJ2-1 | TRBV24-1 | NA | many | CATSVQGLYNEQFF | TGTGCCACCAGTGTACAGGGACTCTACAATGAGCAGTTCTTC
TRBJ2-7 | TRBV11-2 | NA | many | CASSLDEHRGGLHEQYF | TGTGCCAGCAGCTTAGATGAACACCGTGGTGGGTTGCACGAGCAGTACTTC
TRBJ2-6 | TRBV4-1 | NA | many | CASSQGGLTPGANVLTF | TGCGCCAGCAGCCAAGGGGGCCTCACTCCTGGGGCCAACGTCCTGACTTTC
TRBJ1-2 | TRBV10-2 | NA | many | CASTADYGYTF | TGCGCCAGCACGGCAGACTATGGCTACACCTTC
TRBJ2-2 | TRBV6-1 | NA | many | CASSDWQTNTGELFF | TGTGCCAGCAGTGATTGGCAGACTAACACCGGGGAGCTGTTTTTT
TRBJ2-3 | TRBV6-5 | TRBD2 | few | CASRKGLAEPTDTQYF | TGTGCCAGCAGAAAAGGACTAGCGGAGCCCACAGATACGCAGTATTTT
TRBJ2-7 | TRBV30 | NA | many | CAWGAQSGTYEQYF | TGTGCCTGGGGGGCCCAATCGGGAACCTACGAGCAGTACTTC
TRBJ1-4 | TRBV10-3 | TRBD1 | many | CAISEETGRSEKLFF | TGTGCCATCAGTGAAGAGACAGGGAGGAGTGAAAAACTGTTTTTT
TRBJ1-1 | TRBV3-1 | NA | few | CASSQFPGGVEDLNTEAFF | TGTGCCAGCAGCCAATTTCCCGGCGGAGTAGAAGATTTGAACACTGAAGCTTTCTTT
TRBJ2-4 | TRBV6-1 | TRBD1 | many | CASSLFTGQGFNIQYF | TGTGCCAGCAGTCTCTTCACGGGACAGGGTTTTAACATTCAGTACTTC
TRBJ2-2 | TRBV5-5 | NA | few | CASRTRNANTGELFF | TGTGCCAGCAGGACTAGGAACGCGAACACCGGGGAGCTGTTTTTT
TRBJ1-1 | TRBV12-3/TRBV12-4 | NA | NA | CASSLAGTEAFF | TGTGCCAGCAGTTTAGCGGGCACTGAAGCTTTCTTT
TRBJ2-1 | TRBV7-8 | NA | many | CASSLGATYNEQFF | TGTGCCAGCAGCTTGGGGGCTACCTACAATGAGCAGTTCTTC
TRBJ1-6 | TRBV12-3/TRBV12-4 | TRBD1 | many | CASSPRTGPNSPLHF | TGTGCCAGCAGTCCTAGGACAGGCCCAAATTCACCCCTCCACTTT
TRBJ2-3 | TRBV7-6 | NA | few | CASSHLSLATYTDTQYF | TGTGCCAGCAGCCACCTGTCACTAGCTACTTACACAGATACGCAGTATTTT
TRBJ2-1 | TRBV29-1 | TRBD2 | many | CSVGTRARDEQFF | TGCAGCGTGGGGACTAGGGCCCGGGATGAGCAGTTCTTC
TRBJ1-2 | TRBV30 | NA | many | CAWGPPPQQVLRRGYGYTF | TGTGCCTGGGGTCCACCCCCCCAACAGGTCCTTCGGAGGGGGTATGGCTACACCTTC
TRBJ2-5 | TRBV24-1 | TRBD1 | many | CATSDSWDRGETQYF | TGTGCCACCAGTGATTCTTGGGACAGGGGGGAGACCCAGTACTTC
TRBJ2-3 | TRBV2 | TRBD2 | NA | CASRGLSGSYTDTQYF | TGTGCCAGCAGGGGGTTGAGCGGGAGTTACACAGATACGCAGTATTTT
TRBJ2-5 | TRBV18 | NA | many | CASSPRRKTQYF | TGTGCCAGCTCACCACGCAGGAAGACCCAGTACTTC
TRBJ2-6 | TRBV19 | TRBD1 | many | CASSIRAGQGPPGANVLTF | TGTGCCAGTAGTATCAGGGCGGGACAGGGTCCTCCTGGGGCCAACGTCCTGACTTTC
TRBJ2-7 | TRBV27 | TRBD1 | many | CASGDPGQGAGEQYF | TGTGCCAGCGGAGACCCGGGACAGGGGGCTGGAGAGCAGTACTTC
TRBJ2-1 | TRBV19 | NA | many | CASEYTGFGEQFF | TGTGCCAGTGAATACACAGGGTTCGGTGAGCAGTTCTTC
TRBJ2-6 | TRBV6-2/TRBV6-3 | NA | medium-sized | CASSYNSGANVLTF | TGTGCCAGCAGTTACAACTCTGGGGCCAACGTCCTGACTTTC
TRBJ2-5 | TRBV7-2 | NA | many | CASSLRGVGGETQYF | TGTGCCAGCAGCTTAAGGGGTGTAGGAGGGGAGACCCAGTACTTC
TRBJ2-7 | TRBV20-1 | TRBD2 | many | CSARDRTSGMYYEQYF | TGCAGTGCTAGAGATCGAACTAGCGGGATGTACTACGAGCAGTACTTC
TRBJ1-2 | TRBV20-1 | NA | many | CSAREFKGSYGYTF | TGCAGTGCTAGAGAGTTTAAGGGGAGCTATGGCTACACCTTC
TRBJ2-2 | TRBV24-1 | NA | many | CATGRTGELFF | TGTGCCACCGGGAGAACCGGGGAGCTGTTTTTT
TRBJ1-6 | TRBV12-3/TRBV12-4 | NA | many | CASTLQEEAGSPLHF | TGTGCCAGCACCCTACAGGAGGAAGCTGGGTCACCCCTCCACTTT
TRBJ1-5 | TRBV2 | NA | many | CASSVDRGRPQHF | TGTGCCAGCAGTGTAGACAGAGGGCGGCCCCAGCATTTT
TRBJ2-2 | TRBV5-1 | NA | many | CASSLDGDGGELFF | TGCGCCAGCAGCCTGGACGGGGATGGCGGGGAGCTGTTTTTT
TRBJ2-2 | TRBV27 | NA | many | CASSLLQGNTGELFF | TGTGCCAGCAGTTTACTACAGGGGAACACCGGGGAGCTGTTTTTT